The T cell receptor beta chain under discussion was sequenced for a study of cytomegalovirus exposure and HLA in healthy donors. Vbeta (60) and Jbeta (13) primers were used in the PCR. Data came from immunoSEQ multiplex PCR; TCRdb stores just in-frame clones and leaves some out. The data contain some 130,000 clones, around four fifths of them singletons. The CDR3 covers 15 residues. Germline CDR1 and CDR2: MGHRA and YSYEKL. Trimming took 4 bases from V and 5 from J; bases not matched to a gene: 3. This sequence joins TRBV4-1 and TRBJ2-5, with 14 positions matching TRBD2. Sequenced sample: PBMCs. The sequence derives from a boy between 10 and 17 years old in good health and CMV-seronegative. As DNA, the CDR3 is TGCGCCAGCAGCCGGGGACTAGCGGGAGCTGAGACCCAGTACTTC. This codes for CASSRGLAGAETQYF.